The rows below give T cell receptor beta chains drawn from one sample of a study of response to subunit inactivated influenza vaccine. Using its own MiXCR run on the RT-PCR reads, TCRdb lists one record per CDR3 protein. The sample shows roughly 780,000 distinct CDR3 sequences, about 18% of them seen only once. The material was PBMCs from blood, obtained more than 4 days after vaccination. The receptors derive from a man aged 50-60 years who received an inactivated influenza vaccine. CDR3s leave out the opening cysteine and the closing phenylalanine or tryptophan.

CDR3 protein	CDR3 length	V gene	J gene
ASSLAGKAHQPQH	13	TRBV5-1	TRBJ1-5
ASSQGQGFNYGYT	13	TRBV4-3	TRBJ1-2
ASSRHGANSYEQY	13	TRBV10-2	TRBJ2-7
SARGTGIETQY	11	TRBV20-1	TRBJ2-5
ASSQDPGLVNNEQF	14	TRBV4-2	TRBJ2-1
ASSKGTGTSYEQY	13	TRBV9	TRBJ2-7
ASSRGRFTGELF	12	TRBV6-1	TRBJ2-2
SATGTSGYQETQY	13	TRBV20-1	TRBJ2-5
ASRRHSNTGELF	12	TRBV12-3/TRBV12-4	TRBJ2-2
ASRPGPTNTGELF	13	TRBV6-1	TRBJ2-2
ASSHAQGSSYEQY	13	TRBV4-3	TRBJ2-7
ATSAEIYNEQF	11	TRBV15	TRBJ2-1
ASSPIGSQGYEQY	13	TRBV27	TRBJ2-7
ASSKTPVGQGANSPLH	16	TRBV21-1	TRBJ1-6
ASRWGNNEQF	10	TRBV6-1	TRBJ2-1
ASSPNVGGVGEQY	13	TRBV7-2	TRBJ2-7
ASSLSNPYNEQF	12	TRBV27	TRBJ2-1
ASSQDGRRGGEKLF	14	TRBV4-3	TRBJ1-4
SAPGQNSPLH	10	TRBV20-1	TRBJ1-6
ASSQTGGPNTGELF	14	TRBV7-9	TRBJ2-2
SARDREGDIQY	11	TRBV20-1	TRBJ2-4
ASSPIGGGTSGNYNEQF	17	TRBV12-3/TRBV12-4	TRBJ2-1
ASSSSGAPYNEQF	13	TRBV5-1	TRBJ2-1
ASSPRTGALYEQY	13	TRBV5-1	TRBJ2-7
ASSLKATVGEQF	12	TRBV11-2	TRBJ2-1
ASSYGTGGPTGELF	14	TRBV6-2/TRBV6-3	TRBJ2-2
ASSLDPGPTDTQY	13	TRBV11-2	TRBJ2-3
SVVRGGGGYT	10	TRBV29-1	TRBJ1-2
ASSPFFGTGTTYGYT	15	TRBV27	TRBJ1-2
ASSTGTSATGELF	13	TRBV11-2	TRBJ2-2
SVDRSYTQY	9	TRBV29-1	TRBJ2-3
ASTISSETQY	10	TRBV7-9	TRBJ2-5
ASSYSRPDYGYT	12	TRBV6-5	TRBJ1-2
ASTIATTDTQY	11	TRBV12-3/TRBV12-4	TRBJ2-3
ASSLTVRNNEQF	12	TRBV6-5	TRBJ2-1
ASSAHHRDTGGYT	13	TRBV12-3/TRBV12-4	TRBJ1-2
ASINKGGRLFRTEAF	15	TRBV6-1	TRBJ1-1
ASSESGRNGELF	12	TRBV10-1	TRBJ2-2
ATSRDLSGLRTDTQY	15	TRBV15	TRBJ2-3